The 3 T cell receptor beta chains given below trace back to one sample, sequenced in a study of CXCR3-negative and CXCR3-positive naive CD8 T cells. Preparation of TRB cDNA libraries relied on 5' RACE carrying UMI labels. No DNA is given; TCRdb re-called the 5' RACE reads and lists each CDR3 protein once. This sample lists tens of thousands of distinct CDR3 sequences; its ten largest clones have roughly 0.48%. Antigens for these TCRs are unknown. Overall study findings and caveats: Compared with CXCR3-negative naive cells, CXCR3-positive naive cells showed more hydrophobic TRB CDR3s.

The sequencing input was naive CXCR3+ CD8+ T cells from blood. The sample's subset: CD45RO-CCR7+CD27+CD95- naive CD8+ T cells expressing CXCR3 (TNR3+). All receptors come from a human donor in good health. Some clones in this sample may be carry-over from other donors' samples.

The rearrangement links TRBV28 to TRBJ2-5; TCRdb names TRBD1, which stays unverified in the absence of DNA. Germline-derived CDR1 and CDR2 are MDHEN and SYDVKM. This CDR3 comprises 21 residues. CDR3 sequence reads: CASSLPLPGQGLDWFGETQYF.

Here the CDR3 reads CASSLEDPWGEGDIQYF. The gene calls are TRBV11-2 and TRBJ2-4; the D gene TCRdb calls, TRBD1, cannot be checked with no DNA. The CDR3 length is 17 residues. Germline-derived CDR1 and CDR2 are SGHAT and FQNNGV.

The rearrangement links TRBV15 to TRBJ2-2; TCRdb's D gene call, TRBD1, goes unchecked for lack of DNA. The germline CDR1 and CDR2 sequences are LNHNV and YYDKDF (reference sequence). This CDR3 is 14 amino acids long. The CDR3 protein is CATSRDREIGELFF.